These 28 T cell receptor beta chains share one sample of origin, sequenced in a study of cytomegalovirus exposure and HLA in healthy donors. In the PCR, 60 Vbeta and 13 Jbeta primers were used. Assay used: immunoSEQ multiplex PCR; TCRdb lists only in-frame clones, some missing. This listing includes 35,000 to 45,000 clones. Sequenced material: PBMCs. The receptor source for this set is a man younger than 45 in good health and CMV-seronegative.

V usage is TRBV4-2 and J usage is TRBJ1-3, with D perhaps matching TRBD1 (6 bases). Germline CDR1 reads LGHNA; CDR2 reads YNFKEQ. This CDR3 contains 15 residues. V gave up 1 base and J gave up 3 bases, with 10 bases separating them. CDR3 nucleotide sequence: TGTGCCAGCAGCCAAGGCAGGGGCGGTGGAAACACCATATATTTT. Its protein is CASSQGRGGGNTIYF.

The rearrangement joins TRBV27 to TRBJ1-5; the D is unclear. Trimming cost V 6 bases and J 0 bases, with 9 bases left between them. CDR3 length equals 14 residues. The germline gives CDR1 MNHEY, CDR2 SMNVEV (reference sequence). In nucleotides, the CDR3 is TGTGCCAGCAGCCGGCAGGATAGCAATCAGCCCCAGCATTTT. Protein sequence: CASSRQDSNQPQHF.

V usage is TRBV27 and J usage is TRBJ1-5; perhaps TRBD1 as D (6 bases). The V end was cut by 7 bases, the J end by 7 bases, with 17 bases between. CDR3 length equals 14 residues. Germline V gives CDR1 MNHEY, CDR2 SMNVEV (reference sequence). The CDR3 DNA reads TGTGCCAGCAAGAGCAGGGGAGGGAAGCAGCCCCAGCATTTT. Its protein product is CASKSRGGKQPQHF.

The chain links TRBV10-1 to TRBJ1-2, with D possibly matching TRBD1 (6 bases). Germline assignment: CDR1 WNHNN and CDR2 SYGVQD (reference sequence). This CDR3 region has 12 residues. The V gene lost 10 bases and the J gene lost 6 bases, with 15 bases spanning the gap. CDR3 in amino acids: CATYDRTHGYTF. Here the CDR3 DNA reads TGCGCCACCTACGACAGGACCCATGGCTACACCTTC.

V is TRBV6-1 and J is TRBJ1-5; 9 nucleotides line up with TRBD1. The CDR3 covers 14 residues. CDR1 and CDR2 from the germline V gene are MNHNS and SASEGT. The ends lost 8 bases at V and 7 bases at J; junction bases unmatched: 9. The CDR3 loop reads CASRDRELRQPQHF. The CDR3 region has the DNA TGTGCCAGCCGGGACAGGGAATTACGGCAGCCCCAGCATTTT.

The chain uses TRBV7-3 and TRBJ2-2; TRBD1 agrees at 8 bases. J was trimmed by 4 bases and V by 5 bases; bases with no gene match: 3. Germline V lookup: CDR1 SGHTA, CDR2 FQGTGA. CDR3 length: 14 residues. CDR3 bases: TGTGCCAGCAGCGCCGACAGGGGCACCGGGGAGCTGTTTTTT. Its protein is CASSADRGTGELFF. Full variable domain (rest looked up from reference TRBV7-3 and TRBJ2-2): GAGVSQTPSNKVTEKGKYVELRCDPISGHTALYWYRQSLGQGPEFLIYFQGTGAADDSGLPNDRFFAVRPEGSVSTLKIQRTERGDSAVYLCASSADRGTGELFFGEGSRLTVL.

CDR3 sequence: CASSKLYEQETQYF. DNA for the CDR3: TGTGCCAGTAGCAAACTATACGAACAAGAGACCCAGTACTTC. V is TRBV19 and J is TRBJ2-5, with D uncertain. V lost 6 bases and J lost 2, with 13 bases in between. CDR3 size: 14 residues. Germline V lookup: CDR1 LNHDA, CDR2 SQIVND (reference sequence).

The CDR3, as DNA: TGTGCCTGGAGTCCTCCGGACAGGGTCAAGTACGAGCAGTACTTC. Translation gives CAWSPPDRVKYEQYF. The V gene is TRBV30, the J gene TRBJ2-7, with 8 positions matching TRBD1. The V gene's germline CDR1 is GTSNPN and CDR2 SVGIG (reference sequence). Losses at the gene ends were 2 bases for V and 4 bases for J; bases not matched to a gene: 10. The CDR3 spans 15 residues.

V gene TRBV10-3 combines with J gene TRBJ1-1; 10 bases line up with TRBD1. Germline V CDR1 and CDR2: ENHRY, SYGVKD. The trim removed 5 bases at V and 4 bases at J, leaving 7 bases unmatched. This CDR3 is 15 amino acids long. The CDR3 sequence: CAISSKGQGSTEAFF. The CDR3 bases are TGTGCCATCAGTTCAAAGGGACAGGGGAGCACTGAAGCTTTCTTT.

The J gene is TRBJ2-7, the V gene TRBV29-1; D gene uncertain. V dropped 4 bases and J dropped 5 bases, with 6 bases sitting between them. Germline V gene lookup returns CDR1 SQVTM and CDR2 ANQGSEA. This CDR3 has 10 amino acids. CDR3 in amino acids: CSVALDEQYF. The CDR3 DNA reads TGCAGCGTTGCCCTTGACGAGCAGTACTTC.

For the CDR3, the DNA is TGTGCCAGTAGTCGGGGGGAGGGAGAGGTTAATGAAAAACTGTTTTTT. It is translated as CASSRGEGEVNEKLFF. V and J are TRBV19 and TRBJ1-4, with TRBD1 as a possible D gene (5 bases). Germline CDR1 LNHDA, CDR2 SQIVND (reference sequence). The CDR3 covers 16 residues. V shed 5 bases and J shed 4 bases, with 17 bases lying between them.

This chain uses TRBV7-8 with TRBJ1-6; 8 bases align to TRBD1. In germline, CDR1 is SGHVS, CDR2 FQNEAQ. The V gene end was trimmed by 5 bases and the J gene end by 7 bases; junction bases not matched to a gene: 7. The CDR3 length is 15 residues. CDR3 residues: CASSQGQGTNSPLHF. DNA of the CDR3: TGTGCCAGCAGCCAAGGACAGGGCACCAATTCACCCCTCCACTTT.

The chain employs TRBV10-3 and TRBJ1-6, with 8 bases identical to TRBD1. V shed 10 bases, J shed 6 bases, and the junction held 11 bases outside the gene matches. There are 15 residues in the CDR3. Germline V CDR1 and CDR2: ENHRY, SYGVKD. The CDR3 spells CATLQGAQGNSPLHF. As DNA, the CDR3 is TGTGCCACCCTCCAGGGGGCGCAGGGTAATTCACCCCTCCACTTT.

The CDR3 is CASSLAFSPRDTEAFF. The CDR3 coding sequence is TGCGCCAGCAGCTTGGCCTTTTCCCCCCGGGACACTGAAGCTTTCTTT. This sequence joins TRBV5-1 and TRBJ1-1; D is ambiguous. Per germline, CDR1 SGHRS and CDR2 YFSETQ. Trimming cost V 0 bases and J 3 bases, with 15 bases left between them. This CDR3 spans 16 amino acids.

DNA of the CDR3: TGTGCCTGCGGACAGGGGCGATCCTACGAGCAGTACTTC. This codes for CACGQGRSYEQYF. The rearrangement joins TRBV7-8 to TRBJ2-7, with TRBD1 identical over 9 bases. The CDR3 totals 13 residues. Germline V CDR1 and CDR2: SGHVS, FQNEAQ. V lost 11 bases, J lost 1 base, and 6 bases stayed unmatched.

This chain connects TRBV5-1 to TRBJ2-1, with 13 bases identical to TRBD2. The germline V gene encodes CDR1 SGHRS and CDR2 YFSETQ. This CDR3 has 16 amino acids. With 0 bases clipped from V and 8 bases from J, the junction kept 5 bases outside the gene matches. The CDR3 loop is CASSLGGTSGVDEQFF. The CDR3 DNA reads as TGCGCCAGCAGCTTGGGTGGGACTAGCGGGGTGGATGAGCAGTTCTTC.

This sequence joins TRBV19 and TRBJ2-7; 9 bases agree with TRBD2. The length of the CDR3 is 15 residues. Germline V gene sequence: CDR1 LNHDA, CDR2 SQIVND (reference sequence). V trimming: 7 bases; J trimming: 6 bases; junction bases outside the gene matches: 13. This chain's CDR3 is CASNPSAGGPGEQYF. The CDR3 coding sequence is TGTGCCAGTAACCCCTCGGCGGGAGGGCCTGGCGAGCAGTACTTC.

The CDR3 sequence: CASRPDRANQPQHF. The CDR3 nucleotides read TGTGCCAGCAGGCCGGACAGGGCCAATCAGCCCCAGCATTTT. The chain has TRBV6-5 and TRBJ1-5; 8 bases match TRBD1. V gave up 6 bases and J gave up 3 bases; unmatched junction bases: 4. CDR3 length equals 14 residues. Germline CDR1 reads MNHEY; CDR2 reads SVGAGI.

This sequence joins TRBV4-3 and TRBJ2-3, with D unclear. This CDR3 contains 14 residues. V gave up 4 bases and J gave up 4 bases, with 12 bases separating them. CDR1 and CDR2 (germline): LGHNA, YSLEER. For the CDR3, the DNA is TGCGCCAGCAGCCGAGGAGAAGGCGCAGATACGCAGTATTTT. It codes for CASSRGEGADTQYF.

The V call is TRBV5-1, the J call TRBJ2-3; possible D gene TRBD2, 5 bases. V was cut by 6 bases and J by 8 bases, with 10 bases left in between. Germline V gene sequence: CDR1 SGHRS, CDR2 YFSETQ. The CDR3 sequence is 11 residues long. CDR3 amino acids: CASTEGRTQYF. The CDR3 DNA is TGCGCCAGCACCGAGGGCCGTACGCAGTATTTT. The whole variable domain, remainder taken from reference TRBV5-1 and TRBJ2-3, is KAGVTQTPRYLIKTRGQQVTLSCSPISGHRSVSWYQQTPGQGLQFLFEYFSETQRNKGNFPGRFSGRQFSNSRSEMNVSTLELGDSALYLCASTEGRTQYFGPGTRLTVL.

This rearrangement joins TRBV5-1 to TRBJ2-5; TRBD1 matches at 9 bases. In germline, CDR1 is SGHRS, CDR2 YFSETQ. The CDR3 runs 15 residues. J gave up 4 bases and V 4 bases, and 8 bases lay outside the gene matches. CDR3 DNA: TGCGCCAGCAGCCCGGGGACAGGGCGATCAGAGACCCAGTACTTC. It translates to CASSPGTGRSETQYF.

The rearrangement joins TRBV5-6 to TRBJ2-7; 11 nucleotides match TRBD2. The junction had 5 bases not matched to a gene; V was cut back by 3 bases and J by 3 bases. Germline values: CDR1 SGHDT, CDR2 YYEEEE. This CDR3 has 15 amino acids. The CDR3 DNA is TGTGCCAGCAGCTCACTAGCGGGAGTAATCTACGAGCAGTACTTC. It is translated as CASSSLAGVIYEQYF.

J is TRBJ2-7 and V is TRBV11-2; D possibly corresponds to TRBD1 (7 bases). The length of the CDR3 is 15 residues. The germline V gene encodes CDR1 SGHAT and CDR2 FQNNGV. Deletions cut 5 bases from V and 1 base from J, with 15 bases between. The CDR3 spells CASSRNSGGSYEQYF. CDR3 in DNA: TGTGCCAGCAGCAGAAACTCAGGGGGGTCCTACGAGCAGTACTTC.

This chain connects TRBV5-1 to TRBJ1-1, with 8 bases matching TRBD1. The V gene end was trimmed by 4 bases and the J gene end by 3 bases; junction bases not matched to a gene: 8. The CDR3 totals 15 residues. Germline assignment: CDR1 SGHRS and CDR2 YFSETQ. CDR3 amino acids: CASSPSGTGHTEAFF. In nucleotides, the CDR3 is TGCGCCAGCAGCCCCTCCGGGACAGGTCACACTGAAGCTTTCTTT.

CDR3 region: CASGLVPEGMETQYF. As DNA, the CDR3 is TGTGCTAGTGGTTTGGTACCGGAGGGGATGGAGACCCAGTACTTC. V and J are TRBV12-5 and TRBJ2-5, with D possibly TRBD2 on 6 matching bases. CDR3 length equals 15 residues. V was cut by 0 bases and J by 5 bases, with 13 bases left in between. Germline CDR1 reads LGHNT; CDR2 reads FRNRAP.

The J gene is TRBJ2-7, the V gene TRBV29-1; D is possibly TRBD1 (6 bases). V dropped 7 bases and J dropped 1 base, with 11 bases sitting between them. Per the germline V gene, CDR1 is SQVTM and CDR2 is ANQGSEA. This CDR3 region has 12 residues. CDR3 bases: TGCAGCGCCGGCGGACAGTCCTACGAGCAGTACTTC. Its translation: CSAGGQSYEQYF.

This chain uses TRBV4-2 with TRBJ2-3, with TRBD2 as a possible D gene (7 bases). The CDR3 covers 15 residues. Germline V gene sequence: CDR1 LGHNA, CDR2 YNFKEQ. Trimming stripped 3 bases from V and 4 bases from J, with 14 bases between. The CDR3 nucleotides read TGTGCCAGCAGCCAGGGGGGGGGCGAGGCAGATACGCAGTATTTT. Protein: CASSQGGGEADTQYF.

The chain uses TRBV9 and TRBJ1-6; D uncertain. The CDR3 sequence is 14 residues long. Germline-derived CDR1 and CDR2 are SGDLS and YYNGEE. V lost 2 bases to trimming and J lost 7 bases, with 10 bases between them. The CDR3 sequence is CASSVRPTNSPLHF. CDR3 bases: TGTGCCAGCAGCGTTAGACCGACAAATTCACCCCTCCACTTT.